Below are 15 T cell receptor beta chains sequenced from a single sample in a study of CD8 T cells in Susac syndrome. Random hexamers primed reverse transcription of about 0.5 to 1 ug RNA. TCRdb re-derived calls from the immunoSEQ multiplex PCR reads in MiXCR, one entry per CDR3 protein. This table has 100,000 or so distinct CDR3 sequences, about 93% appearing once. What was sequenced was CD4+ T cells from PBMCs. These receptors were taken from a human donor with Susac syndrome.

The chain employs TRBV28 and TRBJ1-6, with D perhaps TRBD1 (5 bases). CDR3 size: 18 residues. Deletions cut 7 bases from V and 0 bases from J, with 19 bases between. Germline V gene sequence: CDR1 MDHEN, CDR2 SYDVKM. The CDR3 spells CASTPLGGVSSYNSPLHF. The CDR3 DNA follows: TGTGCCAGCACTCCCCTTGGGGGGGTGAGCTCCTATAATTCACCCCTCCACTTT.

The V gene is TRBV12-3 or TRBV12-4, the J gene TRBJ2-4; no reliable D call. V gave up 1 base and J gave up 0 bases, with 4 bases separating them. CDR3 size: 14 residues. CDR3 sequence reads: CASSLGGAKNIQYF. The CDR3 DNA is TGTGCCAGCAGTTTAGGCGGAGCCAAAAACATTCAGTACTTC.

The rearrangement links TRBV4-2 to TRBJ2-4; D tentatively fits TRBD1 or TRBD2 (5 bases each). Germline-derived CDR1 and CDR2 are LGHNA and YNFKEQ. V dropped 4 bases and J dropped 0 bases, with 19 bases sitting between them. The CDR3 extends over 18 amino acids. CDR3 coding DNA: TGTGCCAGCAGCCGTGCACCCGGGGCCCACATAGCCAAAAACATTCAGTACTTC. It translates to CASSRAPGAHIAKNIQYF.

V gene TRBV7-9 combines with J gene TRBJ2-5; D is perhaps TRBD2 (6 bases). Trimming cost V 5 bases and J 5 bases, with 15 bases left between them. CDR1 and CDR2 from the germline V gene are SEHNR and FQNEAQ (reference sequence). The CDR3 is 14 amino acids. The DNA of the CDR3 is TGTGCCAGCAGCCAGCGGGCAGGGTTGGAGACCCAGTACTTC. This codes for CASSQRAGLETQYF.

J is TRBJ2-1 and V is TRBV7-9; D is ambiguous. CDR3 length: 11 amino acids. V shed 4 bases and J shed 10 bases, with 8 bases lying between them. The germline CDR1 and CDR2 sequences are SEHNR and FQNEAQ (reference sequence). The CDR3 DNA reads TGTGCCAGCAGCTCTCCGAGAGAGCAGTTCTTC. Its translation is CASSSPREQFF.

This sequence joins TRBV27 and TRBJ2-1; a weak D match, TRBD2 (5 bases). Germline V gives CDR1 MNHEY, CDR2 SMNVEV (reference sequence). V was clipped by 2 bases and J by 6 bases, with 11 bases between them. The CDR3 extends over 14 amino acids. CDR3 loop: CASSLMAGFNEQFF. Written as DNA, the CDR3 is TGTGCCAGCAGTTTAATGGCGGGTTTCAATGAGCAGTTCTTC.

This rearrangement joins TRBV3-1 to TRBJ2-7; D is possibly TRBD1 or TRBD2 (5 bases each). The CDR3 covers 20 residues. V lost 5 bases and J 0 bases, leaving 29 bases between the germline ends. Germline V lookup: CDR1 LGHDT, CDR2 YNNKEL (reference sequence). The CDR3 protein is CASSSKLRDPRTRGSYEQYF. The DNA of the CDR3 is TGTGCCAGCAGCTCCAAACTCCGGGACCCTAGGACAAGGGGCTCCTACGAGCAGTACTTC.

The V and J genes are TRBV30 and TRBJ2-2, with 7 bases that match TRBD1. Germline V CDR1 and CDR2: GTSNPN, SVGIG (reference sequence). CDR3 length equals 16 residues. The trim removed 0 bases at V and 4 bases at J, leaving 8 bases unmatched. The CDR3 DNA reads as TGTGCCTGGAGTGTTGGTTACAGGGGAGCCACCGGGGAGCTGTTTTTT. It encodes CAWSVGYRGATGELFF.

The chain recombines TRBV5-6 with TRBJ2-6, with 10 bases fitting TRBD2. Germline V lookup: CDR1 SGHDT, CDR2 YYEEEE. The V segment lost 2 bases and the J segment 2 bases; nucleotides outside the gene matches: 1. CDR3 length equals 16 residues. The DNA of the CDR3 is TGTGCCAGCAGCTTTAGCGGGGGGCCTGGGGCCAACGTCCTGACTTTC. This sequence encodes CASSFSGGPGANVLTF.

The chain uses TRBV30 and TRBJ1-1; D possibly corresponds to TRBD1 (5 bases). V lost 3 bases and J 1 base, leaving 12 bases between the germline ends. The germline V gene encodes CDR1 GTSNPN and CDR2 SVGIG (reference sequence). CDR3 length: 14 amino acids. The CDR3 loop reads CAWSPGTANTEAFF. CDR3 nucleotides: TGTGCCTGGAGCCCCGGGACGGCGAACACTGAAGCTTTCTTT.

The rearrangement links TRBV7-6 to TRBJ1-1; 7 bases fit TRBD1. The CDR3 totals 13 residues. Germline trimming cut 5 bases from V and 10 bases from J; bases unmatched to any gene: 10. CDR1 SGHVS and CDR2 FNYEAQ come from the germline V gene. This chain's CDR3 is CASSDSAQGRAFF. The CDR3 bases are TGTGCCAGCAGCGACTCGGCACAGGGGAGAGCTTTCTTT.

In DNA, the CDR3 is TGTGCCAGCAGCTTATGGCAGGGGGAAGGTACCCAGTACTTC. This translates into CASSLWQGEGTQYF. V usage is TRBV7-3 and J usage is TRBJ2-5; 7 bases map to TRBD1. There are 14 residues in the CDR3. CDR1 and CDR2 (germline): SGHTA, FQGTGA. J gave up 8 bases and V 2 bases, and 8 bases lay outside the gene matches. The full variable domain, in which reference TRBV7-3 and TRBJ2-5 provide the parts outside the CDR3, is GAGVSQTPSNKVTEKGKYVELRCDPISGHTALYWYRQSLGQGPEFLIYFQGTGAADDSGLPNDRFFAVRPEGSVSTLKIQRTERGDSAVYLCASSLWQGEGTQYFGPGTRLLVL.

This chain joins TRBV20-1 and TRBJ1-5, with D perhaps TRBD1 (6 bases). Germline lookup yields CDR1 DFQATT and CDR2 SNEGSKA (reference sequence). The CDR3 contains 16 residues. V was shortened by 6 bases and J by 2 bases, with 20 bases between the two germline ends. CDR3 sequence (DNA): TGCAGTGCCCCTCTCGGGGCAGGGGATCGCAATCAGCCCCAGCATTTT. Translating gives CSAPLGAGDRNQPQHF.

J is TRBJ2-3 and V is TRBV29-1; D gene unclear. CDR1 SQVTM and CDR2 ANQGSEA come from the germline V gene. V gave up 4 bases and J gave up 5 bases, with 13 bases separating them. The CDR3 covers 13 residues. The CDR3 is CSVAPSAKDTQYF. In DNA, the CDR3 is TGCAGCGTTGCTCCCTCGGCGAAAGATACGCAGTATTTT.

The rearrangement links TRBV5-4 to TRBJ2-5, with 7 bases lining up with TRBD1. The J segment lost 5 bases and the V segment lost 6 bases, leaving 10 bases of the junction unmatched. The germline gives CDR1 SGHNT, CDR2 YYREEE (reference sequence). This CDR3 region has 14 residues. In DNA form, the CDR3 reads TGTGCCAGCAAAACCGCGAGGGGGCAGGAGACCCAGTACTTC. This codes for CASKTARGQETQYF.